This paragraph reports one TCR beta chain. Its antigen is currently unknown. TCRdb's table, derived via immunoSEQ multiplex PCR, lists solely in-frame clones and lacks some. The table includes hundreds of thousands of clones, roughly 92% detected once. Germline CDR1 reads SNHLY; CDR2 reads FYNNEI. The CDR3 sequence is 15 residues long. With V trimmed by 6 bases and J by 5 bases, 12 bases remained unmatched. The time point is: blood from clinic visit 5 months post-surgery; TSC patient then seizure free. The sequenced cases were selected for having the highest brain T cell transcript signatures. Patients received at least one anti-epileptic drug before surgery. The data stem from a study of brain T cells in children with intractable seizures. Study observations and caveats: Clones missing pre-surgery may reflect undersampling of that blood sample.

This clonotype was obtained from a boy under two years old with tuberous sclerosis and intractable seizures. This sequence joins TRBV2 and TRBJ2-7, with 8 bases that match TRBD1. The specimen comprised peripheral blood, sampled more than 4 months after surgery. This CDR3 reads CASRAGTGALNEQYF. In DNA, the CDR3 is TGTGCCAGCAGGGCTGGGACAGGCGCTCTGAACGAGCAGTACTTC. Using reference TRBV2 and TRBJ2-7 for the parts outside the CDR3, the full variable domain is EPEVTQTPSHQVTQMGQEVILRCVPISNHLYFYWYRQILGQKVEFLVSFYNNEISEKSEIFDDQFSVERPDGSNFTLKIRSTKLEDSAMYFCASRAGTGALNEQYFGPGTRLTVT.